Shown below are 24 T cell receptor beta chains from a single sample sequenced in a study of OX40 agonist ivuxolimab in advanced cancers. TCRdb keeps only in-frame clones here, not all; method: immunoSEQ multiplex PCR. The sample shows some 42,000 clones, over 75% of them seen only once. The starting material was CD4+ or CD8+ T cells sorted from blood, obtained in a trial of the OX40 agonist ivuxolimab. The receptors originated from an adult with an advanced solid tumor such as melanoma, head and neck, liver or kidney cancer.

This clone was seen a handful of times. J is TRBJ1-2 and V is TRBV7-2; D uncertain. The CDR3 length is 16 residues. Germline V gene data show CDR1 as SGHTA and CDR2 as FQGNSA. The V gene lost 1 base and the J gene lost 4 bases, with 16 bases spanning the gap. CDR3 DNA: TGTGCCAGCAGCTTAGAAGGCCTTGGGCCCCGCTATGGCTACACCTTC. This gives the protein CASSLEGLGPRYGYTF.

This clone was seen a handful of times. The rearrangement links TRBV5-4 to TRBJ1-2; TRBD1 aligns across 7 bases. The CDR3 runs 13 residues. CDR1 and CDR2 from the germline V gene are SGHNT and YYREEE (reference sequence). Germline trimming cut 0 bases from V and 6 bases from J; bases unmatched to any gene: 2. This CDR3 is CASSLDRGHGYTF. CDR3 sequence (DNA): TGTGCCAGCAGCTTGGACAGGGGCCATGGCTACACCTTC.

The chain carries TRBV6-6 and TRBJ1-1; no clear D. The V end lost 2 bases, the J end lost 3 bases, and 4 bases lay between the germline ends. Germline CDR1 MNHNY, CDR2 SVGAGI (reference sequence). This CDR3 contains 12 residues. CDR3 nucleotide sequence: TGTGCCAGCAGTTACAGGGACACTGAAGCTTTCTTT. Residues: CASSYRDTEAFF.

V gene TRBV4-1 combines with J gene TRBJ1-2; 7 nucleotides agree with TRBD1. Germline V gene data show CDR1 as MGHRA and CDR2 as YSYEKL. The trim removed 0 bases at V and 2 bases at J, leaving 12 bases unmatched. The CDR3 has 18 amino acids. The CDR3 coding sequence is TGCGCCAGCAGCCAAGAGTCATTACCGGGACAGAAAAACTATGGCTACACCTTC. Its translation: CASSQESLPGQKNYGYTF.

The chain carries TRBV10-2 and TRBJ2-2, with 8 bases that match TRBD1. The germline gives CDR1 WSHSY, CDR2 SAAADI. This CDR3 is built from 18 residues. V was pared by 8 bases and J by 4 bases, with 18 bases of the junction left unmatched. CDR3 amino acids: CASGGRGRFIGGTGELFF. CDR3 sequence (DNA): TGCGCCAGCGGTGGCAGGGGGCGATTCATCGGCGGCACCGGGGAGCTGTTTTTT.

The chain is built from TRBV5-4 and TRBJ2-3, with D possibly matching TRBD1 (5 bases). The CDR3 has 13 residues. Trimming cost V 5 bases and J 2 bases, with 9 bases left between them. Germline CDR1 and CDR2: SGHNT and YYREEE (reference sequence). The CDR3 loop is CASRTDNTDTQYF. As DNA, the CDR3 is TGTGCCAGCAGGACAGATAACACAGATACGCAGTATTTT.

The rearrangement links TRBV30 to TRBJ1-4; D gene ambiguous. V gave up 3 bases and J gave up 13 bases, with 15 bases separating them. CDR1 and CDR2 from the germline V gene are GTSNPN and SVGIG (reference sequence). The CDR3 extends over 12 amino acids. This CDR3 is CAWSQLSEVLFF. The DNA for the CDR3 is TGTGCCTGGAGCCAACTCTCGGAAGTACTGTTTTTT.

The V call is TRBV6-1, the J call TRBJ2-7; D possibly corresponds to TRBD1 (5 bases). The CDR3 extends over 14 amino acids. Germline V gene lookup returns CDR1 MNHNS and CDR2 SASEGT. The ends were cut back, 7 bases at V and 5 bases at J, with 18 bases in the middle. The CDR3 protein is CASMFRDLSHEQYF. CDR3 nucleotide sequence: TGTGCCAGCATGTTCAGGGATCTCTCGCACGAGCAGTACTTC.

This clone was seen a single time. The CDR3 DNA follows: TGTGTCACAGCGGGTCCACAGGGCGCCTACACCTTC. Protein sequence: CVTAGPQGAYTF. The chain employs TRBV28 and TRBJ1-2; a possible D gene is TRBD1 (6 bases). The CDR3 loop spans 12 amino acids. Germline CDR1 and CDR2: MDHEN and SYDVKM.

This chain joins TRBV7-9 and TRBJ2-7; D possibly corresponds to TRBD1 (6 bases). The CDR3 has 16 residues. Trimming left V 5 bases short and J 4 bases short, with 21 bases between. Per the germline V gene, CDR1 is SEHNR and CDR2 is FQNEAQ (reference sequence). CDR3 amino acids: CASSQAFSTGPYEQYF. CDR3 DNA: TGTGCCAGCAGCCAAGCCTTTTCGACAGGACCTTACGAGCAGTACTTC.

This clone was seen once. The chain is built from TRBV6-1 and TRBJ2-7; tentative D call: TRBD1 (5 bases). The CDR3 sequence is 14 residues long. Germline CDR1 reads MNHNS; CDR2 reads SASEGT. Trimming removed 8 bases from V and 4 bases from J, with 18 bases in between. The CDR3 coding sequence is TGTGCCAGCGGACAAGGGCCTCCCCCTTACGAGCAGTACTTC. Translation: CASGQGPPPYEQYF.

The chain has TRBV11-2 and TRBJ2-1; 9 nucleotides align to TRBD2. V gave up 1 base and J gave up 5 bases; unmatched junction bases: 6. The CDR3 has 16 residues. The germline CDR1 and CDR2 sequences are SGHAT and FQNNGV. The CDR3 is CASSLGLAVGNNEQFF. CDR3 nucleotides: TGTGCCAGCAGCTTAGGACTAGCGGTCGGGAACAATGAGCAGTTCTTC.

CDR3 sequence reads: CASSLAGYEQYF. The DNA of the CDR3 is TGTGCCAGCAGTTTAGCCGGGTACGAGCAGTACTTC. This sequence joins TRBV28 and TRBJ2-7; D is unclear. Germline-derived CDR1 and CDR2 are MDHEN and SYDVKM. Between the trimmed V and J ends, which lost 2 bases and 4 bases, there was a span of 6 bases. This CDR3 comprises 12 residues.

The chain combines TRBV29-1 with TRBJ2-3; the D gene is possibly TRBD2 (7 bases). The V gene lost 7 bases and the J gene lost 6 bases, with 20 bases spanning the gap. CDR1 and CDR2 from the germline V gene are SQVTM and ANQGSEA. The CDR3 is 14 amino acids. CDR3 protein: CSAAQGRGGDTQYF. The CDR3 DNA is TGCAGCGCGGCCCAGGGTAGGGGGGGGGATACGCAGTATTTT.

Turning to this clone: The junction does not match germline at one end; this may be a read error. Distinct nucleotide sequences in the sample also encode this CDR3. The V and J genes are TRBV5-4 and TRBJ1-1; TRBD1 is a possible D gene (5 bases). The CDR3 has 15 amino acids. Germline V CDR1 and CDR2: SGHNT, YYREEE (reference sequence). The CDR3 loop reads CASSLGRGSNTEAFF. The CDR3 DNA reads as TGTGCCAGCAGTTTGGGACGGGGATCGAACACTGAAGCTTTCTTT.

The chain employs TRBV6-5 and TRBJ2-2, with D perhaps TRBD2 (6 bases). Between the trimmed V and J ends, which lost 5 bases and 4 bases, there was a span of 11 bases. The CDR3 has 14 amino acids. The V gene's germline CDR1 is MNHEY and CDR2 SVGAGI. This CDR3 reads CASSTPAGTGELFF. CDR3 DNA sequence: TGTGCCAGCAGTACACCAGCGGGCACCGGGGAGCTGTTTTTT.

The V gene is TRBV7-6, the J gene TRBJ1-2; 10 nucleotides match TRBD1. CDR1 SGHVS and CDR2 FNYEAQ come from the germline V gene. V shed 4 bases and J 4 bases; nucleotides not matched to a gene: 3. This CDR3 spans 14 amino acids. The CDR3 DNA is TGTGCCAGCAGCTCCGGACAGGGGGGCTATGGCTACACCTTC. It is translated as CASSSGQGGYGYTF.

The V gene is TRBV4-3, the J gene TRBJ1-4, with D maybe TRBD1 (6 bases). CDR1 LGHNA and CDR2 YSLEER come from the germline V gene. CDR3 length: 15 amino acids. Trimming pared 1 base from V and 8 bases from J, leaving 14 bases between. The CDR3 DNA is TGCGCCAGCAGCCAAGGTGGGCAGGGGTACGAAAAACTGTTTTTT. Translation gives CASSQGGQGYEKLFF.

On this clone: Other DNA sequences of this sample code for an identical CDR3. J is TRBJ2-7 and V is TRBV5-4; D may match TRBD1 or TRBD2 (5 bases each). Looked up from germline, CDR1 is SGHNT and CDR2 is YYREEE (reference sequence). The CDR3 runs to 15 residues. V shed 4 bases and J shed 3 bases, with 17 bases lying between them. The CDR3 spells CASSLPTGQHYEQYF. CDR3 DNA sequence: TGTGCCAGCAGCCTGCCAACGGGGCAGCACTACGAGCAGTACTTC.

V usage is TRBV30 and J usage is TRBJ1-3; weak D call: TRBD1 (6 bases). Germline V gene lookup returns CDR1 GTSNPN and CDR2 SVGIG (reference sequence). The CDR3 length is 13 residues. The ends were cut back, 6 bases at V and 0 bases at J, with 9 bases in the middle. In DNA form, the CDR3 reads TGTGCCTGCCAAGGGGGCTCTGGAAACACCATATATTTT. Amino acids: CACQGGSGNTIYF.

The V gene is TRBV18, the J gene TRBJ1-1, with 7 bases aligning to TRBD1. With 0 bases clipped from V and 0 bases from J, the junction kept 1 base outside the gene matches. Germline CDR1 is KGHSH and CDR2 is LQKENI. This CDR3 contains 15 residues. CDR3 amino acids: CASSPPGQMNTEAFF. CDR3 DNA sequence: TGTGCCAGCTCACCACCGGGACAGATGAACACTGAAGCTTTCTTT.

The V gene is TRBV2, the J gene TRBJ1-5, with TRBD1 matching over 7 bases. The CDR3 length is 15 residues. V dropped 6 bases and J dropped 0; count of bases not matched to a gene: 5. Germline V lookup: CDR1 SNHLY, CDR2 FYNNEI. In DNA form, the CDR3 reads TGTGCCAGCAGCCTTGGACAGGTTAGCAATCAGCCCCAGCATTTT. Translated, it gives CASSLGQVSNQPQHF. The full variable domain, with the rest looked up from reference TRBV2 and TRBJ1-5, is EPEVTQTPSHQVTQMGQEVILRCVPISNHLYFYWYRQILGQKVEFLVSFYNNEISEKSEIFDDQFSVERPDGSNFTLKIRSTKLEDSAMYFCASSLGQVSNQPQHFGDGTRLSIL.

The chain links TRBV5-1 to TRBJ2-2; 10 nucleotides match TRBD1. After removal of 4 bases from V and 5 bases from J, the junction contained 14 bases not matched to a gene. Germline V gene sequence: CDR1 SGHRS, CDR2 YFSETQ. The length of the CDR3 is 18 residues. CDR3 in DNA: TGCGCCAGCAGCCAAGCCCCGGGACAGGGGAGTAGAACCGGGGAGCTGTTTTTT. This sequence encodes CASSQAPGQGSRTGELFF.

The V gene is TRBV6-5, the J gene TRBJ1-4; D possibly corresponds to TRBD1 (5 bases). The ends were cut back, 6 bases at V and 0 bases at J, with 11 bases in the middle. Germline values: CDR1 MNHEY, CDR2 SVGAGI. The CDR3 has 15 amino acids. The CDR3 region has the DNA TGTGCCAGCAGCGGGACCCTTGCAACTAATGAAAAACTGTTTTTT. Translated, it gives CASSGTLATNEKLFF.